This record looks at one T cell receptor (beta chain) sequence and its context. Its specificity is not known. With the ViraFEST assay, the study expanded antigen-specific CD4+ T cells using viral peptide pools, then sequenced them. CD4+ T cell isolation took place after approximately 11 days of culture. The healthy vaccine recipients, who had no prior SARS-CoV-2 infection, showed negative nucleocapsid antibodies. This entry belongs to a study of vaccination effects on CD4 cells after COVID-19. The table came from immunoSEQ multiplex PCR; TCRdb's copy has only in-frame clones and leaves some out. The repertoire includes tens of thousands of clones, roughly 79% of them detected once, and roughly a tenth sits in the top ten. The origin of this receptor is a human donor who received a COVID-19 vaccine. The sequencing here drew on CD4+ T cells from PBMCs cultured with SARS-CoV-2 spike peptides, taken before COVID-19 vaccination.

CDR3 sequence (DNA): TGTGCCACCAGTGACCTTGACACCTCTGGGGCCAACGTCCTGACTTTC. It is translated as CATSDLDTSGANVLTF. The genes are TRBV24-1 and TRBJ2-6; no firm D call. V was clipped by 4 bases and J by 0 bases, with 9 bases between them. CDR1 is KGHDR, CDR2 SFDVKD, per germline. This CDR3 is 16 amino acids long.